These 2 T cell receptor beta chains originate from one sample sequenced in a study of OX40 agonist ivuxolimab in advanced cancers. Clones were sequenced by immunoSEQ multiplex PCR, and TCRdb holds only the in-frame ones, with some missing. This table holds more than 65,000 clones, more than 75% found once. Sequencing was performed on CD4+ or CD8+ T cells sorted from blood, taken in a trial of the OX40 agonist ivuxolimab. Receptors were obtained from an adult with an advanced solid tumor such as melanoma, head and neck, liver or kidney cancer.

This clone was observed a handful of times. V gene TRBV14 combines with J gene TRBJ2-7, with D unresolved. The CDR3 is 13 residues long. In germline, CDR1 is SGHDN, CDR2 FVKESK. V lost 4 bases and J lost 6, with 13 bases in between. The CDR3 here is CASSPGPFREQYF. The DNA of the CDR3 is TGTGCCAGCAGCCCTGGGCCCTTCCGCGAGCAGTACTTC.

This clone has just one count. The chain uses TRBV7-2 and TRBJ2-1, with 10 bases matching TRBD2. The CDR3 is 15 amino acids. Trimming removed 6 bases from V and 10 bases from J; junction bases left unmatched: 12. In germline, CDR1 is SGHTA, CDR2 FQGNSA. Here the CDR3 reads CASREAGGPFLEQFF. CDR3 DNA: TGTGCCAGCAGAGAAGCGGGGGGGCCTTTTCTGGAGCAGTTCTTC.